The rows below give T cell receptor beta chains drawn from one sample of a study of Tregs in tolerant kidney transplant recipients. Profiled with immunoSEQ multiplex PCR; TCRdb holds only in-frame clones, not every one. Found here are under 50,000 clones, less than 95% of them singletons; the top ten hold 0.6% to 0.7%. The sample taken for sequencing was Tregs from blood. The origin of the receptors is a human donor in good health. Each CDR3 is given with its conserved first and last residue.

j_call cdr3_length v_call cdr3_aa
TRBJ2-1 16 TRBV11-2 CASSLADTLGYNEQFF
TRBJ1-2 13 TRBV19 CASSRTANYGYTF
TRBJ1-6 17 TRBV4-2 CASSRNRASSYNSPLHF
TRBJ1-4 11 TRBV7-9 CASSLTEKLFF
TRBJ2-5 16 TRBV6-1 CASSVSRGRAQETQYF
TRBJ1-1 18 TRBV5-1 CASSRGRVWPYEQGEAFF
TRBJ1-2 14 TRBV9 CASSVQARADGYTF
TRBJ1-1 15 TRBV10-2 CASTDHRPRGTEAFF
TRBJ2-2 18 TRBV14 CASSQGVPGLVNTGELFF
TRBJ2-1 17 TRBV4-1 CASSQVPTGTSYNEQFF
TRBJ2-3 15 TRBV30 CAWRLGGSSTDTQYF